Listed below are T cell receptor beta chains from one sample, sequenced in a study of T cell repertoires in cytomegalovirus infection. These TCRs are of unknown antigen specificity. In TCRdb, the reads were re-called with MiXCR into one record per CDR3 protein. The sample lists around 430,000 distinct CDR3 sequences, approximately 42% seen once, with 40% to 50% in the top ten. The specimen comprised cultured PBMCs, sampled from culture after CMV antigen stimulation. These receptors originate from a human donor in good health (CMV status not recorded). Some clones in this sample may be carry-over from other donors' samples. Both conserved end residues are part of each CDR3. Fields, in order: J gene, clone size, D gene, V gene, CDR3 DNA, CDR3 protein. The D gene is left open where the match is weak. The size field is filled for only some rows; it gives once, few, many or a size class.

TRBJ2-7	NA	NA	TRBV4-1	TGCGCCAGCAGCCGACTCTGGAGGGGCTCCTACGAGCAGTACTTC	CASSRLWRGSYEQYF
TRBJ2-7	few	NA	TRBV7-6	TGTGCCAGCAGCTCAAGTTGGGGGGAAGAGTCCTACGAGCAGTACTTC	CASSSSWGEESYEQYF
TRBJ2-5	few	TRBD2	TRBV27	TGTGCCAGCAGTCCCGTAGCGGGGGCCCTCCAAGAGACCCAGTACTTC	CASSPVAGALQETQYF
TRBJ2-7	NA	NA	TRBV6-5	TGTGCCAGCAGTGGGGAGGTTTCCGACTACGAGCAGTACTTC	CASSGEVSDYEQYF
TRBJ2-5	NA	NA	TRBV11-2	TGTGCCAGCAGCTTAGATCTTCGAGGGGCAGGGTTGGAGACCCAGTACTTC	CASSLDLRGAGLETQYF
TRBJ1-1	NA	TRBD1	TRBV5-6	TGTGCCAGCAGCGCCGGGACAGGGGCTTTCTTT	CASSAGTGAFF
TRBJ2-5	NA	NA	TRBV7-8	TGTGCCAGCAGCGTAACCGGGGACTGGCGGGAGACCCAGTACTTC	CASSVTGDWRETQYF
TRBJ2-1	NA	NA	TRBV6-6	TGTGCCAGCAGTTATCGGCGGTCGGATGAGCAGTTCTTC	CASSYRRSDEQFF
TRBJ2-3	NA	NA	TRBV19	TGTGCCAGTAACCCTCGGGCAGGCACAGATACGCAGTATTTT	CASNPRAGTDTQYF
TRBJ2-7	many	TRBD1	TRBV6-1	TGTGCCAGCAGTGCCGTCTTTGGGACAGCAGCCTCCTACGAGCAGTACTTC	CASSAVFGTAASYEQYF
TRBJ2-7	few	NA	TRBV7-6	TGTGCCAGCAGCTTAGTGGGGGCGGGAGAACCCGAGCAGTACTTC	CASSLVGAGEPEQYF
TRBJ1-2	once	NA	TRBV2	TGTGCCAGCAGACCAAACCGGGACATATCAACCTATGGCTACACCTTC	CASRPNRDISTYGYTF
TRBJ2-1	NA	NA	TRBV7-9	TGTGCCAGCAGCTTAGCTCCGGGGGAGCAGTTCTTC	CASSLAPGEQFF
TRBJ2-7	NA	NA	TRBV5-4	TGTGCCAGCAGCTTGGATGGCGGACCCTCGTCCTACGAGCAGTACTTC	CASSLDGGPSSYEQYF
TRBJ1-5	few	NA	TRBV7-2	TGTGCCAGCAGCTTAGTACGGTCTAACAATCAGCCCCAGCATTTT	CASSLVRSNNQPQHF
TRBJ2-3	NA	NA	TRBV7-3	TGTGCCAGCAGCCGGGGGCCGGGACTGAACACAGATACGCAGTATTTT	CASSRGPGLNTDTQYF
TRBJ2-7	NA	NA	TRBV20-1	TGCAGTGCCCAGTCAGTCGCCGAGGACGAGCAGTACTTC	CSAQSVAEDEQYF
TRBJ1-1	NA	TRBD1	TRBV7-2	TGTGCCAGCATGGCAGGGGGGAGGATGAACACTGAAGCTTTCTTT	CASMAGGRMNTEAFF
TRBJ1-2	NA	TRBD1	TRBV24-1	TGTGCCACCAGTGATTTTACAGGGGGAGGAGACTATGGCTACACCTTC	CATSDFTGGGDYGYTF
TRBJ1-4	once	TRBD1	TRBV12-3/TRBV12-4	TGTGCCAGCAGGTCCCTGGACAGGTCCAATGAAAAACTGTTTTTT	CASRSLDRSNEKLFF
TRBJ1-2	NA	NA	TRBV5-5	TGTGCCAGCAGCTTGCAGGAATTTTACTATGGCTACACCTTC	CASSLQEFYYGYTF
TRBJ2-7	few	NA	TRBV7-6	TGTGCCAGCAGCTTACCCCCGGGACAGGGAACTAGCGGGAAGGTCGAGCAGTACTTC	CASSLPPGQGTSGKVEQYF
TRBJ2-1	NA	TRBD2	TRBV19	TGTGCCAGTACCAGCTCCGGGGGGGCCATTGGGAGGCGCCAGTTCTTC	CASTSSGGAIGRRQFF
TRBJ2-1	NA	TRBD1	TRBV6-1	TGTGCCAGCAGTACACAGGGGGCTAGGGGTTACAATGAGCAGTTCTTC	CASSTQGARGYNEQFF
TRBJ1-3	NA	NA	TRBV10-3	TGTGCCATCAGTGCGCCTTCCCGAAACACCATATATTTT	CAISAPSRNTIYF
TRBJ2-1	few	NA	TRBV2	TGTGCCAGCCCCGGAGGGGGAACCCTCTACAATGAGCAGTTCTTC	CASPGGGTLYNEQFF
TRBJ1-1	NA	NA	TRBV4-1	TGCGCCAGCAGCCAAGAAGGGATAGGTAGGGTTATGAACACTGAAGCTTTCTTT	CASSQEGIGRVMNTEAFF
TRBJ1-1	NA	NA	TRBV5-1	TGCGCCAGCAGCTTGCTTCCTGGGGACACTGAAGCTTTCTTT	CASSLLPGDTEAFF
TRBJ1-4	NA	NA	TRBV28	TGTGCCAGCAGTTCGACAGGTAGTAATGAAAAACTGTTTTTT	CASSSTGSNEKLFF
TRBJ2-3	few	NA	TRBV15	TGTGCCACCAGCAGAGGTGGGAGAACAGATACGCAGTATTTT	CATSRGGRTDTQYF
TRBJ1-5	many	NA	TRBV7-9	TGTGCCAGCAGCTTGGGAGGGTATAGCAATCAGCCCCAGCATTTT	CASSLGGYSNQPQHF
TRBJ2-7	NA	NA	TRBV7-6	TGTGCCAGCAGCTTAGAAATAAGGGACGAGCAGTACTTC	CASSLEIRDEQYF
TRBJ1-4	NA	NA	TRBV7-2	TGTGCCAGCAGCTTAGGGGGGGTTGAAAAACTGTTTTTT	CASSLGGVEKLFF
TRBJ2-5	many	NA	TRBV7-8	TGTGCCAGCAGCTTCTCAGGGGAGACCCAGTACTTC	CASSFSGETQYF
TRBJ1-5	NA	NA	TRBV5-6	TGTGCCAGCAGCTTGGGGTCGGTCCGCAATCAGCCCCAGCATTTT	CASSLGSVRNQPQHF
TRBJ2-7	NA	NA	TRBV4-1	TGCGCCAGCAGCCAAGATACCCCCCTACTAGCCTACGAGCAGTACTTC	CASSQDTPLLAYEQYF
TRBJ2-7	NA	NA	TRBV4-3	TGCGCCAGCAGCCAACGGTACTCTAGGGCTTACGAGCAGTACTTC	CASSQRYSRAYEQYF
TRBJ1-2	NA	NA	TRBV7-8	TGTGCCAGCAGCCCTGGGACGGCCTTGGGCTACACCTTC	CASSPGTALGYTF
TRBJ2-5	NA	TRBD2	TRBV7-2	TGTGCCAGCAGCTCCGACCGTTGGGCGGCTAGCGGGGACCAAGAGACCCAGTACTTC	CASSSDRWAASGDQETQYF
TRBJ2-7	NA	TRBD1	TRBV3-1	TGTGCCAGCAGCCGGGGACAGGGGGCCTACGAGCAGTACTTC	CASSRGQGAYEQYF
TRBJ2-5	NA	TRBD2	TRBV20-1	TGCAGTGCTAGAGAGAGGCCTCCCCTAGCGGGAGGTCCCCCGGGGACCCAGTACTTC	CSARERPPLAGGPPGTQYF
TRBJ1-5	NA	TRBD1	TRBV7-8	TGTGCCAGCAGCCCGGGAGGGACAGTTATGCCCCAGCATTTT	CASSPGGTVMPQHF
TRBJ2-3	NA	NA	TRBV14	TGTGCCAGCAGCCAAGAGTCGGGGCGGAGGCAGTATTTT	CASSQESGRRQYF
TRBJ2-2	NA	TRBD2	TRBV7-6	TGTGCCAGCAGAACTAGCGGGGGAGCACTATCCGGGGAGCTGTTTTTT	CASRTSGGALSGELFF
TRBJ2-7	NA	TRBD2	TRBV12-3/TRBV12-4	TGTGCCAGCAGTCCCCTTGACCCGATGGCGGGGGGGCTGTACGAGCAGTACTTC	CASSPLDPMAGGLYEQYF
TRBJ1-1	NA	TRBD1	TRBV27	TGTGCCAGCAGTGCCTACAGGGGGCGCCGGGACACTGAAGCTTTCTTT	CASSAYRGRRDTEAFF